The clone carrying this T cell receptor (beta chain) appeared a few times. Germline-derived CDR1 and CDR2 are DFQATT and SNEGSKA (reference sequence). The CDR3 has 13 amino acids. TCRdb independently ran MiXCR on the RT-PCR reads; one entry per CDR3 protein. The repertoire holds about 160,000 distinct CDR3 sequences, with 24% as singletons. The data originate from a study of patients and donors after allogeneic stem cell transplantation. The sequencing sample was made of blood, either unsorted or a sorted T cell fraction (not recorded which). This rearrangement joins TRBV20-1 to TRBJ1-1, with unresolved D. The TCR comes from a human donor who was either an allogeneic HSCT recipient or a stem cell or donor lymphocyte infusion donor (not recorded which). It is not recorded whose cells these are; they may come from a transplant donor. Here the CDR3 DNA reads TGCCATACACGAAACAGCCCGAACACTGAAGCTTTCTTT. Protein: CHTRNSPNTEAFF.